Below, one T cell receptor beta chain is given with its context. The data derive from a study of T-cell memory formation after mild COVID-19. Trimming left V 4 bases short and J 1 base short, with 11 bases between. The CDR3 contains 16 residues. 5'RACE with constant-segment primers yielded barcoded, UMI-tagged TCR alpha and TCR beta cDNA libraries. MiXCR was run by TCRdb on the 5' RACE reads, yielding one entry per CDR3 protein. The sample lists 110,000 to 150,000 distinct CDR3 sequences; less than 25% were seen once. The chain couples TRBV12-3 or TRBV12-4 to TRBJ2-6; the D is unclear. Input material: PBMCs or a T cell subset sorted from them (not recorded which). This clonotype originated in an adult woman who had mild COVID-19 (a few samples of this study predate the infection). Cell type and time point are not known. In DNA, the CDR3 is TGTGCCAGCAGTTCCATACAGATTTCTGGGGCCAACGTCCTGACTTTC. Translation gives CASSSIQISGANVLTF.